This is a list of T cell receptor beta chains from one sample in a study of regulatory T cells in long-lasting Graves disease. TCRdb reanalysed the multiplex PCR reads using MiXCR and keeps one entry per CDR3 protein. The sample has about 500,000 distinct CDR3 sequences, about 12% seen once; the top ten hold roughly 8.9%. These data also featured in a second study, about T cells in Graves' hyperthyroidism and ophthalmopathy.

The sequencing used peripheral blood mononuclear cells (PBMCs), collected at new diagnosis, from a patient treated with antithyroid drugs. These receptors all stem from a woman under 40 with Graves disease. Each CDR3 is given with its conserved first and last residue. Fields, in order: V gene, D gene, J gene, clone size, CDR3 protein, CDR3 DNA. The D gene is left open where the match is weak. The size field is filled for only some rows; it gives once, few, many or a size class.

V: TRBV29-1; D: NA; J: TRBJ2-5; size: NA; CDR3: CSVGRGHPPGETQYF; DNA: TGCAGCGTTGGGCGAGGACACCCCCCGGGGGAGACCCAGTACTTC
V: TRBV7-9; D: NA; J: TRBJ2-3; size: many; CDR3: CASSFLHGITDTQYF; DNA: TGTGCCAGCAGCTTTCTCCACGGAATCACAGATACGCAGTATTTT
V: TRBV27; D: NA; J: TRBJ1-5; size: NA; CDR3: CASSFGRPINQPQHF; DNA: TGTGCCAGCAGTTTCGGCAGACCGATCAATCAGCCCCAGCATTTT
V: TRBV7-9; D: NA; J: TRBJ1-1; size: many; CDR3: CASSLDRTEAFF; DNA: TGTGCCAGCAGCTTAGATCGGACCGAAGCTTTCTTT
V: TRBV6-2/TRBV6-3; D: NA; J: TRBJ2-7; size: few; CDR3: CASSAQGLSIYEQYF; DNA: TGTGCCAGCAGTGCCCAGGGGCTAAGCATCTACGAGCAGTACTTC
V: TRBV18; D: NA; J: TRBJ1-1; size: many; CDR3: CASSGLGRIEAFF; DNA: TGTGCCAGTTCCGGCTTAGGGCGCATTGAAGCTTTCTTT
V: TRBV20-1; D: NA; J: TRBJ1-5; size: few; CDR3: CSAREGQQPQHF; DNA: TGCAGTGCTAGAGAGGGGCAGCAGCCCCAGCATTTT
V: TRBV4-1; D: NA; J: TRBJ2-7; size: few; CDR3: CASSQFRTGLNPQYF; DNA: TGCGCCAGCAGCCAGTTTCGGACAGGACTAAACCCGCAGTACTTC
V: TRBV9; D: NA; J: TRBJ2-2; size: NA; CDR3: CASSVIHTGELFF; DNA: TGTGCCAGCAGCGTGATTCACACCGGGGAGCTGTTTTTT
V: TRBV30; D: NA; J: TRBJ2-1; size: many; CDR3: CAWDYRGEQFF; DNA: TGTGCCTGGGACTATCGGGGTGAGCAGTTCTTC
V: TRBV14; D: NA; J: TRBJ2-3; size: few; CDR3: CASSQESWITDTQYF; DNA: TGTGCCAGCAGCCAAGAGAGTTGGATCACAGATACGCAGTATTTT
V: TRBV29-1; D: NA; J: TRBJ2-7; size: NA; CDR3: CSVGLSPYEQYF; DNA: TGCAGCGTTGGTCTCTCTCCCTACGAGCAGTACTTC
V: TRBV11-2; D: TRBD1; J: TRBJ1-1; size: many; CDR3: CASSQAAGGNTEAFF; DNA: TGTGCCAGCAGCCAGGCGGCAGGGGGCAACACTGAAGCTTTCTTT
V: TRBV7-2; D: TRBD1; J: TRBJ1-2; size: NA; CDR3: CASSAIQGPGGYTF; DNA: TGTGCCAGCAGCGCGATACAGGGGCCGGGTGGCTACACCTTC
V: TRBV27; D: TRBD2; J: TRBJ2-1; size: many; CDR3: CASSSSPTSGRSHEQFF; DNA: TGTGCCAGCAGTTCCTCCCCGACTAGCGGGAGAAGCCATGAGCAGTTCTTC
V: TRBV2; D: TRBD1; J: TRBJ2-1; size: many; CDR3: CASTRGQGHFGEQFF; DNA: TGTGCCAGCACAAGGGGGCAGGGTCACTTCGGTGAGCAGTTCTTC
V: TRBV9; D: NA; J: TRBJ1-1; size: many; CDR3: CASSTPGGGGNTEAFF; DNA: TGTGCCAGCAGCACACCGGGAGGGGGGGGGAACACTGAAGCTTTCTTT
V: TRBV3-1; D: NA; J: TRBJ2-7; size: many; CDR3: CASSQGPSYEQYF; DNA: TGTGCCAGCAGCCAGGGACCTAGCTACGAGCAGTACTTC
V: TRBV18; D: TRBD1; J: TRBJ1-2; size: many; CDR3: CASFGTGDNYGYTF; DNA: TGTGCCAGCTTCGGGACAGGGGATAACTATGGCTACACCTTC
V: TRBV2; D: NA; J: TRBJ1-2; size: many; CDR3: CASTRETGYGYTF; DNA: TGTGCCAGCACGAGGGAAACGGGCTATGGCTACACCTTC
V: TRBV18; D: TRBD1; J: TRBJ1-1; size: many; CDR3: CASSGTGVNTEAFF; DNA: TGTGCCAGCTCAGGGACAGGGGTGAACACTGAAGCTTTCTTT
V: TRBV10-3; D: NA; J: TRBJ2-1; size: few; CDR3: CTISERALARSYNEQFF; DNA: TGTACCATCAGTGAGAGAGCTTTAGCGCGATCCTACAATGAGCAGTTCTTC
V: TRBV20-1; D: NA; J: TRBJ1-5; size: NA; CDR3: CSASLGWAWTFGPQHF; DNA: TGCAGTGCTAGTCTCGGGTGGGCGTGGACCTTCGGGCCCCAGCATTTT
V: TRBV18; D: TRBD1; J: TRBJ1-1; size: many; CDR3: CASSDRRGQNTEAFF; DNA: TGTGCCAGCTCAGACCGCAGGGGGCAGAACACTGAAGCTTTCTTT
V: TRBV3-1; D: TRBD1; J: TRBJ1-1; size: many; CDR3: CASSPEGDRGRTEAFF; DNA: TGTGCCAGCAGCCCCGAGGGAGACAGGGGGAGGACTGAAGCTTTCTTT
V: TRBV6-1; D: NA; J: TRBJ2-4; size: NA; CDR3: CASSEALAKNIQYF; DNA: TGTGCCAGCAGTGAGGCTCTAGCCAAAAACATTCAGTACTTC
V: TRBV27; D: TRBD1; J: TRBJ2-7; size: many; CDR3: CASSLTGGSYYEQYF; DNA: TGTGCCAGCAGTTTGACAGGGGGGAGCTACTACGAGCAGTACTTC
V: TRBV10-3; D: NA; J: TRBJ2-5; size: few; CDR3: CAIAAGYQETQYF; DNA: TGTGCCATTGCGGCGGGGTACCAAGAGACCCAGTACTTC
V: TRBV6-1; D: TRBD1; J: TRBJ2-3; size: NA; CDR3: CASSEQGARTDTQYF; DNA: TGTGCCAGCAGTGAACAGGGGGCCCGCACAGATACGCAGTATTTT
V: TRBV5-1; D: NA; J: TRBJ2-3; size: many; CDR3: CASSLVIAGSTDTQYF; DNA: TGCGCCAGCAGCTTGGTAATTGCGGGTAGCACAGATACGCAGTATTTT
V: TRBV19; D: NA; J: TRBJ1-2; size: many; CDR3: CASSAQVGLPYGYTF; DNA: TGTGCCAGTAGTGCCCAGGTGGGCCTCCCTTATGGCTACACCTTC
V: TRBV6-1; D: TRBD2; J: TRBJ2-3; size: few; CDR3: CASQAGTSGTTDTQYF; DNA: TGTGCCAGTCAAGCCGGGACTAGCGGGACCACAGATACGCAGTATTTT
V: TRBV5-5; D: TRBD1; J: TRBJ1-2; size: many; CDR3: CASSFSTGAYGYTF; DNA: TGTGCCAGCAGCTTCTCGACAGGGGCCTATGGCTACACCTTC
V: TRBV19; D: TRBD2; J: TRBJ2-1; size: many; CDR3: CASSVYLAGHSYNEQFF; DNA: TGTGCCAGTAGTGTATATCTAGCGGGACACTCCTACAATGAGCAGTTCTTC
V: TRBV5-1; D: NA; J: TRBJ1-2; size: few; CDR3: CASSTTNYGYTF; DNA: TGCGCCAGCAGCACGACGAACTATGGCTACACCTTC
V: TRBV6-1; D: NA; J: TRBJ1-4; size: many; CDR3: CASHGRVPVQDEKLFF; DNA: TGTGCCAGCCACGGACGTGTCCCGGTACAAGATGAAAAACTGTTTTTT
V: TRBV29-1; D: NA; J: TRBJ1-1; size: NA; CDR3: CSVGGEAFF; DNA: TGCAGCGTTGGAGGAGAAGCTTTCTTT
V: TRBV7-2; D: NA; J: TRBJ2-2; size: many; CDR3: CASSETRVRTGELFF; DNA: TGTGCCAGCAGCGAGACCCGGGTCCGGACCGGGGAGCTGTTTTTT
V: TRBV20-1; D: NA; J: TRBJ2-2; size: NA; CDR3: CSARLPGANTGELFF; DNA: TGCAGTGCTAGATTGCCCGGGGCGAACACCGGGGAGCTGTTTTTT
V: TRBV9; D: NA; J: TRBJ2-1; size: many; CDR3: CASSVGTAYNEQFF; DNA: TGTGCCAGCAGCGTCGGGACGGCTTACAATGAGCAGTTCTTC
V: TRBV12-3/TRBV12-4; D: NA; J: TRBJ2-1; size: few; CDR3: CASSFALVRNEQFF; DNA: TGTGCCAGCAGCTTTGCACTAGTTCGCAATGAGCAGTTCTTC